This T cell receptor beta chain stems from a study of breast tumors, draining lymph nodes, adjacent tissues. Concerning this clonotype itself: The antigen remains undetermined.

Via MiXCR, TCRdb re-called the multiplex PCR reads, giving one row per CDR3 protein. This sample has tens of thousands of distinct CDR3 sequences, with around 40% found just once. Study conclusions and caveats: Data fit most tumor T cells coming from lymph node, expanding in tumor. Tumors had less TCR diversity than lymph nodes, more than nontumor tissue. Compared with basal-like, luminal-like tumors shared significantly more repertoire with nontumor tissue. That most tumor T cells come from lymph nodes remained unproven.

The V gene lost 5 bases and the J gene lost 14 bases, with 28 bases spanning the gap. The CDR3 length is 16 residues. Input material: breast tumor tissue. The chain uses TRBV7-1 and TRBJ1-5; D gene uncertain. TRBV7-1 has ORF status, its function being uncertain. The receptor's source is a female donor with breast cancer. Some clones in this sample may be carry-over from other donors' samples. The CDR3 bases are TGTGCCAGCAGCCCACTCTGGTCCAGCGGCCAAGACAATGAGCATTTT. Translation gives CASSPLWSSGQDNEHF.